This T cell receptor beta chain emerged from a study of cytomegalovirus exposure and HLA in healthy donors. As for the study in general: The Caucasian-associated ancestry cluster held 65% to 90% of 300 to 450 genotyped donors.

PCR used 60 Vbeta primers and 13 Jbeta primers. The table came from immunoSEQ multiplex PCR; TCRdb's copy has only in-frame clones and leaves some out. The sample records about 60,000 clones, 65% to 85% being singletons. Study outcomes and limitations: The study designated fewer than 200 TCR beta chains cytomegalovirus-associated.

Notes on this clone: Its specificity is not known.

V was clipped by 6 bases and J by 4 bases; unmatched bases: 9. CDR1 and CDR2 (germline): MNHEY, SVGAGI. The CDR3 has 15 residues. The source material was PBMCs. The receptor's source is a man aged 25-45 years in good health and CMV-seronegative. The chain carries TRBV6-5 and TRBJ1-5, with TRBD1 matching 7 bases. In DNA, the CDR3 is TGTGCCAGCAGCCGCCAAAAGGGGGCAAATCAGCCCCAGCATTTT. It is translated as CASSRQKGANQPQHF.